These 30 T cell receptor beta chains share one sample of origin, sequenced in a study of patients and donors after allogeneic stem cell transplantation. MiXCR, applied by TCRdb to the RT-PCR reads, yields one record per CDR3 protein. The table shows some 200,000 distinct CDR3 sequences, with around 41% occurring only once. Input material: blood, either unsorted or a sorted T cell fraction (not recorded which). The receptors stem from a human donor who was either an allogeneic HSCT recipient or a stem cell or donor lymphocyte infusion donor (not recorded which). It is not recorded whose cells these are; they may come from a transplant donor.

This clonotype has just a few counts. The V and J genes are TRBV20-1 and TRBJ1-1; a possible D gene is TRBD1 (6 bases). V was clipped by 1 base and J by 7 bases, with 16 bases between them. Germline V gene sequence: CDR1 DFQATT, CDR2 SNEGSKA (reference sequence). CDR3 length equals 14 residues. DNA of the CDR3: TGCAGTGCTAGAGGCACAGGACTAGGGGGTGAAGCTTTCTTT. Residues: CSARGTGLGGEAFF.

This clonotype was seen a few times. The chain couples TRBV6-5 to TRBJ1-1, with no clear D. V lost 8 bases and J lost 3, with 19 bases in between. CDR1 is MNHEY and CDR2 is SVGAGI in the germline V gene. CDR3 length equals 15 residues. CDR3 region: CASGRRPRTDTEAFF. The DNA of the CDR3 is TGTGCCAGCGGAAGGCGGCCCCGGACGGACACTGAAGCTTTCTTT.

This chain joins TRBV7-9 and TRBJ2-1; 12 bases fit TRBD2. J lost 3 bases, V lost 4 bases, and 1 base had no gene match. The CDR3 covers 15 residues. Germline CDR1 is SEHNR and CDR2 is FQNEAQ (reference sequence). The CDR3 DNA reads as TGTGCCAGCAGCTCGACTAGCGGGGGCTACAATGAGCAGTTCTTC. Translated, it gives CASSSTSGGYNEQFF.

In the case of this clonotype: Given the absence of the conserved phenylalanine or tryptophan at the CDR3 end, a read error is likely. The genes are TRBV7-9 and TRBJ1-5; the D gene is possibly TRBD1 (6 bases). Germline V gives CDR1 SEHNR, CDR2 FQNEAQ (reference sequence). The CDR3 is 16 amino acids. V dropped 1 base and J dropped 0 bases, with 10 bases sitting between them. The CDR3 loop reads CASSLGRTDSNQPQHL. The CDR3 DNA follows: TGTGCCAGCAGCTTAGGTAGGACAGATAGCAATCAGCCCCAGCATCTT.

In its sample, this clonotype was seen a few times. This chain connects TRBV12-3 or TRBV12-4 to TRBJ1-5, with 11 bases lining up with TRBD1. The J segment lost 6 bases and the V segment lost 6 bases, leaving 1 base of the junction unmatched. CDR3 length: 13 residues. In DNA form, the CDR3 reads TGTGCCAGCAGGGGACAGGGGGTTCAGCCCCAGCATTTT. Residues: CASRGQGVQPQHF.

This clonotype was found once. V is TRBV4-2 and J is TRBJ2-5; D is unresolved. The CDR3 is 16 amino acids. V lost 0 bases, J lost 2 bases, and 13 bases lay in between. Germline CDR1 LGHNA, CDR2 YNFKEQ. CDR3 residues: CASSQEVWNSQETQYF. As DNA, the CDR3 is TGTGCCAGCAGCCAAGAAGTTTGGAATTCACAAGAGACCCAGTACTTC.

The chain has TRBV4-3 and TRBJ1-3; 8 nucleotides align to TRBD1. Germline-derived CDR1 and CDR2 are LGHNA and YSLEER. The CDR3 totals 16 residues. The J segment lost 3 bases and the V segment lost 0 bases, leaving 4 bases of the junction unmatched. The CDR3 nucleotides are TGCGCCAGCAGCCAAGAGACAGGGGAAGGTGGAAACACCATATATTTT. It encodes CASSQETGEGGNTIYF.

This clonotype was recorded at least ten times. The V and J genes are TRBV12-3 or TRBV12-4 and TRBJ1-1; D ambiguous. The CDR3 extends over 13 amino acids. Trimming left V 3 bases short and J 3 bases short, with 8 bases between. The CDR3 DNA follows: TGTGCCAGCAGTTTGCTGGGAGACACTGAAGCTTTCTTT. Translated: CASSLLGDTEAFF.

The V and J genes are TRBV6-1 and TRBJ2-3, with a possible D match to TRBD2 (5 bases). V was cut by 0 bases and J by 8 bases, with 15 bases left in between. CDR1 MNHNS and CDR2 SASEGT come from the germline V gene. CDR3 length: 15 amino acids. CDR3 coding DNA: TGTGCCAGCAGTGAAGCGAGGACTGCCCCTACTACGCAGTATTTT. Residues: CASSEARTAPTTQYF.

This chain links TRBV28 with TRBJ1-2; D remains unclear. Germline lookup yields CDR1 MDHEN and CDR2 SYDVKM. Trimming cost V 6 bases and J 5 bases, with 10 bases left between them. This CDR3 region has 12 residues. This CDR3 reads CASRGRGYGYTF. CDR3 sequence (DNA): TGTGCCAGCAGAGGGCGAGGGTATGGCTACACCTTC.

This clonotype was seen more than once but under ten times. The chain links TRBV30 to TRBJ1-5, with 7 positions matching TRBD1. This CDR3 has 16 residues. Germline lookup yields CDR1 GTSNPN and CDR2 SVGIG (reference sequence). V was pared by 0 bases and J by 0 bases, with 5 bases of the junction left unmatched. In DNA form, the CDR3 reads TGTGCCTGGAGTGTAGGGACAGCTGATAGCAATCAGCCCCAGCATTTT. It is translated as CAWSVGTADSNQPQHF.

This clonotype turned up a few times. This chain links TRBV5-5 with TRBJ2-1; D call uncertain. The CDR3 totals 15 residues. V lost 1 base to trimming and J lost 10 bases, with 18 bases between them. Germline lookup yields CDR1 SGHKS and CDR2 YYEKEE (reference sequence). The CDR3 DNA sequence: TGTGCCAGCAGCTTGAGACAATCCCCCCTAGGGGAGCAGTTCTTC. Protein sequence: CASSLRQSPLGEQFF.

This chain connects TRBV2 to TRBJ2-2; 9 bases align to TRBD1. Germline lookup yields CDR1 SNHLY and CDR2 FYNNEI. With 9 bases clipped from V and 4 bases from J, the junction kept 6 bases outside the gene matches. The CDR3 loop spans 14 amino acids. The CDR3 nucleotides read TGTGCCAGTGGGACAGGGAGGGCCACCGGGGAGCTGTTTTTT. Protein: CASGTGRATGELFF. Filled out from reference TRBV2 and TRBJ2-2, the complete variable domain reads EPEVTQTPSHQVTQMGQEVILRCVPISNHLYFYWYRQILGQKVEFLVSFYNNEISEKSEIFDDQFSVERPDGSNFTLKIRSTKLEDSAMYFCASGTGRATGELFFGEGSRLTVL.

V gene TRBV11-2 combines with J gene TRBJ1-4; a weak D match, TRBD1 (5 bases). Between the trimmed V and J ends, which lost 2 bases and 4 bases, there was a span of 11 bases. Germline V gene data show CDR1 as SGHAT and CDR2 as FQNNGV. CDR3 length: 15 residues. As DNA, the CDR3 is TGTGCCAGCAGCTTATACGGGGCACTTAATGAAAAACTGTTTTTT. Protein: CASSLYGALNEKLFF.

This chain joins TRBV20-1 and TRBJ1-4; D not certain. The CDR3 length is 13 residues. Trimming cost V 6 bases and J 5 bases, with 13 bases left between them. Germline CDR1 reads DFQATT; CDR2 reads SNEGSKA (reference sequence). In DNA form, the CDR3 reads TGCAGTGCCCAGAGACACGCAAATGAAAAACTGTTTTTT. It yields the protein CSAQRHANEKLFF.

Notes on this clonotype: The junction departs from germline at one end; a sequencing error may be responsible. The gene calls are TRBV7-7 and TRBJ2-1; TRBD1 matches 9 bases. The CDR3 runs to 15 residues. The germline gives CDR1 SSHAT, CDR2 FNYEAQ (reference sequence). The CDR3 loop reads CASSLATGGRNEQFF. CDR3 bases: TGTGCTAGCAGCTTAGCCACAGGGGGCCGCAATGAGCAGTTCTTC.

The rearrangement links TRBV6-5 to TRBJ2-1; TRBD2 matches at 10 bases. With 6 bases clipped from V and 8 bases from J, the junction kept 7 bases outside the gene matches. This CDR3 region has 14 residues. Germline V CDR1 and CDR2: MNHEY, SVGAGI. CDR3 nucleotide sequence: TGTGCCAGCAGAGCCAGCGGGAGGGTGTATGAGCAGTTCTTC. It translates to CASRASGRVYEQFF.

This clonotype was picked up a small number of times. The gene calls are TRBV6-5 and TRBJ1-2, with D possibly TRBD1 on 5 matching bases. CDR1 and CDR2 (germline): MNHEY, SVGAGI. The CDR3 runs 14 residues. The V and J ends lost 0 bases and 4 bases respectively, with 9 bases between them. CDR3 nucleotide sequence: TGTGCCAGCAGTTACTCCGCAGGGATCTATGGCTACACCTTC. Its translation: CASSYSAGIYGYTF.

This sequence joins TRBV12-3 or TRBV12-4 and TRBJ1-1; D is unresolved. The length of the CDR3 is 11 residues. V lost 6 bases, J lost 10 bases, and 12 bases lay in between. CDR3 amino acids: CASSRGLGAFF. As DNA, the CDR3 is TGTGCCAGCAGCCGCGGACTCGGAGCTTTCTTT.

This clonotype came up a few times. The chain uses TRBV29-1 and TRBJ2-5; perhaps D is TRBD1 or TRBD2 (5 bases each). The CDR3 totals 13 residues. With 3 bases removed from V and 3 bases from J, the gap between germline ends came to 11 bases. Per germline, CDR1 SQVTM and CDR2 ANQGSEA. CDR3 protein: CSVESGTEETQYF. The CDR3 DNA is TGCAGCGTTGAGTCTGGGACGGAAGAGACCCAGTACTTC. The variable domain in full, completed from reference TRBV29-1 and TRBJ2-5, reads SAVISQKPSRDICQRGTSLTIQCQVDSQVTMMFWYRQQPGQSLTLIATANQGSEATYESGFVIDKFPISRPNLTFSTLTVSNMSPEDSSIYLCSVESGTEETQYFGPGTRLLVL.

The CDR3 is CASSYGVAGATDTQYF. The CDR3 nucleotides are TGTGCCAGCAGTTACGGGGTAGCGGGAGCCACAGATACGCAGTATTTT. The V gene is TRBV6-5, the J gene TRBJ2-3, with TRBD2 matching over 9 bases. Trimming at V came to 2 bases and at J to 2 bases, leaving 5 bases not matched to a gene. The germline V gene has CDR1 MNHEY and CDR2 SVGAGI. The CDR3 contains 16 residues.

This clonotype showed up just a few times. The V call is TRBV4-3, the J call TRBJ2-3; D assignment may be TRBD1 or TRBD2 (6 bases each). This CDR3 is built from 16 residues. Germline assignment: CDR1 LGHNA and CDR2 YSLEER. V was cut by 5 bases and J by 4 bases, with 19 bases left in between. CDR3 protein: CASSSRRGFQADTQYF. The CDR3 nucleotides read TGCGCCAGCAGCTCACGGAGGGGGTTTCAGGCAGATACGCAGTATTTT.

The rearrangement joins TRBV20-1 to TRBJ2-1; a possible D gene is TRBD2 (6 bases). CDR3 length: 14 residues. Germline V lookup: CDR1 DFQATT, CDR2 SNEGSKA (reference sequence). The germline V and J ends were trimmed by 5 bases and 5 bases, with 16 bases remaining between them. In DNA form, the CDR3 reads TGCAGTGCTTTGGGGGAGGTTTTCGACAATGAGCAGTTCTTC. This translates into CSALGEVFDNEQFF.

V gene TRBV12-3 or TRBV12-4 combines with J gene TRBJ1-5, with 7 positions matching TRBD1. CDR3 length: 16 residues. Trimming removed 1 base from V and 4 bases from J; junction bases left unmatched: 7. Here the CDR3 DNA reads TGTGCCAGCAGTTTAGGGGCGGGACAGTTTAATCAGCCCCAGCATTTT. It codes for CASSLGAGQFNQPQHF.

The chain joins TRBV30 to TRBJ1-1; 7 bases match TRBD1. V was pared by 2 bases and J by 8 bases, with 5 bases of the junction left unmatched. Germline V gene data show CDR1 as GTSNPN and CDR2 as SVGIG (reference sequence). The length of the CDR3 is 12 residues. The CDR3 reads CAWSPGQAEAFF. As DNA, the CDR3 is TGTGCCTGGAGTCCCGGACAGGCGGAAGCTTTCTTT. Variable domain in full (rest from reference TRBV30 and TRBJ1-1): SQTIHQWPATLVQPVGSPLSLECTVEGTSNPNLYWYRQAAGRGLQLLFYSVGIGQISSEVPQNLSASRPQDRQFILSSKKLLLSDSGFYLCAWSPGQAEAFFGQGTRLTVV.

This clonotype was recorded a few times. V gene TRBV7-9 combines with J gene TRBJ1-2; a weak D match, TRBD1 (5 bases). In germline, CDR1 is SEHNR, CDR2 FQNEAQ (reference sequence). Trimming stripped 1 base from V and 4 bases from J, with 13 bases between. There are 15 residues in the CDR3. This chain's CDR3 is CASSLVSGPLYGYTF. The CDR3 nucleotides read TGTGCCAGCAGCTTAGTATCAGGGCCCCTCTATGGCTACACCTTC.

This clonotype was seen just once. The chain joins TRBV12-3 or TRBV12-4 to TRBJ2-3, with 7 bases lining up with TRBD2. This CDR3 comprises 14 residues. The V and J ends lost 3 bases and 5 bases, in that order; junction bases with no gene match: 5. The CDR3 reads CASSFGLAVDTQYF. The CDR3, as DNA: TGTGCCAGCAGTTTCGGGCTAGCGGTAGATACGCAGTATTTT.

This clonotype appeared a few times. One end of the junction does not line up with germline, which may come from a read error. V gene TRBV7-7 combines with J gene TRBJ2-5, with TRBD2 matching 7 bases. Germline V gene lookup returns CDR1 SSHAT and CDR2 FNYEAQ (reference sequence). The CDR3 contains 15 residues. The CDR3 is CASSITSALGETQYF. DNA for the CDR3: TGTGCTAGCAGCATTACTAGCGCCCTCGGGGAGACCCAGTACTTC.

Here the CDR3 DNA reads TGTGCCAGCAGCCAAGAGATGGGCAGCTACAATGAGCAGTTCTTC. It encodes CASSQEMGSYNEQFF. The chain employs TRBV9 and TRBJ2-1; D gene uncertain. The length of the CDR3 is 15 residues. In germline, CDR1 is SGDLS, CDR2 YYNGEE. Deletions cut 4 bases from V and 3 bases from J, with 14 bases between.

This clonotype was found once. The V and J genes are TRBV4-3 and TRBJ2-2; weak D call: TRBD2 (5 bases). The CDR3 is 17 amino acids. Germline values: CDR1 LGHNA, CDR2 YSLEER. Trimming stripped 0 bases from V and 0 bases from J, with 11 bases between. CDR3 in amino acids: CASSQDTRRPNTGELFF. CDR3 coding DNA: TGCGCCAGCAGCCAAGATACTCGGAGGCCGAACACCGGGGAGCTGTTTTTT.